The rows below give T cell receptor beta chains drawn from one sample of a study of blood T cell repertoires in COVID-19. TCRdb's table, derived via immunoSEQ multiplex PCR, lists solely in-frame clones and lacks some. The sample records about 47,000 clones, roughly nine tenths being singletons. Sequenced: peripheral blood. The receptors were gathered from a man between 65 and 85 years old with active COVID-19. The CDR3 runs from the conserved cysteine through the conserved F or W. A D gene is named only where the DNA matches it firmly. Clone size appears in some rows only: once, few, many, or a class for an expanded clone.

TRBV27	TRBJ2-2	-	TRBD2	CASSLWAGVNTGELFF	TGTGCCAGCAGTTTATGGGCGGGAGTAAACACCGGGGAGCTGTTTTTT
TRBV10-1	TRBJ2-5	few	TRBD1	CASSPLGRGQKETQYF	TGCGCCAGCAGCCCCCTCGGCAGGGGGCAAAAGGAGACCCAGTACTTC
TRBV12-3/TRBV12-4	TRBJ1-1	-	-	CASSLLGGLEAFF	TGTGCCAGCAGTTTACTGGGAGGGCTTGAAGCTTTCTTT
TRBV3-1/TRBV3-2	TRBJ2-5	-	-	CANPITGTSKETQYF	TGTGCCAACCCTATAACCGGGACTTCAAAAGAGACCCAGTACTTC
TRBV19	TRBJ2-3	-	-	CASSIDRSTQYF	TGTGCCAGTAGTATTGATCGGAGCACGCAGTATTTT
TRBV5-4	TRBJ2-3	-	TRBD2	CASSAGTRSPDTQYF	TGTGCCAGCAGCGCCGGGACTAGAAGCCCAGATACGCAGTATTTT
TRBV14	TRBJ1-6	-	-	CASSQGPTSPLHF	TGTGCCAGCAGCCAAGGGCCAACTTCACCCCTCCACTTT
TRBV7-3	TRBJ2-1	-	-	CASSPDRTYNEQFF	TGTGCCAGCAGCCCAGACAGAACCTACAATGAGCAGTTCTTC
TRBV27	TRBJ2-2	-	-	CASSFRQGNTGELFF	TGTGCCAGCAGTTTTCGGCAGGGGAACACCGGGGAGCTGTTTTTT
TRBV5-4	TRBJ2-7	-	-	CASSAGAGASLYEQYF	TGTGCCAGCAGCGCCGGCGCGGGGGCCTCCCTCTACGAGCAGTACTTC
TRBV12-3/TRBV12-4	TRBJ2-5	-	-	CASQGLVRETQYF	TGTGCCAGTCAGGGGCTAGTCAGAGAGACCCAGTACTTC
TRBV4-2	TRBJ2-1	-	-	CASSQEMGGLYNEQFF	TGTGCCAGCAGCCAAGAAATGGGGGGGCTGTACAATGAGCAGTTCTTC
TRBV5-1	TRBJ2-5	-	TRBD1	CASSFSGTGRSQETQYF	TGCGCCAGCAGCTTCTCCGGGACAGGCCGGTCCCAAGAGACCCAGTACTTC
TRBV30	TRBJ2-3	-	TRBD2	CAWSASGTDTQYF	TGTGCCTGGAGTGCTAGCGGGACAGATACGCAGTATTTT
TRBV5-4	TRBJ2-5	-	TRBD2	CASSSGGGQETQYF	TGTGCCAGCAGCAGCGGGGGGGGCCAAGAGACCCAGTACTTC
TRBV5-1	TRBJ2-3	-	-	CASSPDSTSTDTQYF	TGCGCCAGCAGCCCGGACAGTACTAGCACAGATACGCAGTATTTT
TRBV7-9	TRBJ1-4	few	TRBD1	CASSRDRNNEKLFF	TGTGCCAGCAGCCGGGACAGAAATAATGAAAAACTGTTTTTT
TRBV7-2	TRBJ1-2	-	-	CASSLALGGNYGYTF	TGTGCCAGCAGCTTAGCGCTGGGGGGGAACTATGGCTACACCTTC
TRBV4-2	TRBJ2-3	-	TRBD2	CASSQDPGLAGGITDTQYF	TGTGCCAGCAGCCAAGATCCGGGACTAGCGGGGGGAATCACAGATACGCAGTATTTT
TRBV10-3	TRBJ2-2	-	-	CAPFQVTNTGELFF	TGTGCCCCCTTCCAGGTTACGAACACCGGGGAGCTGTTTTTT
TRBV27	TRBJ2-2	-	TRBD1	CASRDRSSINTGELFF	TGTGCCAGCAGGGACAGGTCCTCGATAAACACCGGGGAGCTGTTTTTT
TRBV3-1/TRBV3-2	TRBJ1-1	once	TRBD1	CASSALIQGGTEAFF	TGTGCCAGCAGCGCCCTGATCCAGGGGGGTACTGAAGCTTTCTTT
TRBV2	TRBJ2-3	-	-	CASRRTSTDTQYF	TGTGCCAGCAGGAGAACTAGCACAGATACGCAGTATTTT
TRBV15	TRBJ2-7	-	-	CATSRGGSSYEQYF	TGTGCCACCAGCAGAGGAGGGAGCTCCTACGAGCAGTACTTC
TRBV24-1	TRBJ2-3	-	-	CATSDSPLTDTQYF	TGTGCCACCAGTGACTCTCCACTCACAGATACGCAGTATTTT
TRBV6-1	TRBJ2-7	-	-	CASSDRGTAYSYEQYF	TGTGCCAGCAGTGACCGGGGGACGGCATACTCCTACGAGCAGTACTTC
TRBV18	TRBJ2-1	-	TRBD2	CASSPIKRGSFDNEQFF	TGTGCCAGCTCACCGATTAAGCGGGGGAGCTTTGACAATGAGCAGTTCTTC